The 13 T cell receptor beta chains below all came from one sample that was sequenced in a study of cytomegalovirus exposure and HLA in healthy donors. Both 60 Vbeta primers and 13 Jbeta primers went into the PCR. Some clones are missing from TCRdb's copy, which holds only in-frame ones; the method was immunoSEQ multiplex PCR. The table counts approximately 190,000 clones; roughly 0.74% lies in the top ten. Sequencing was carried out using PBMCs. The source of these receptors is a boy between 10 and 17 years old in good health and CMV-seronegative.

The rearrangement links TRBV7-8 to TRBJ2-6, with 8 bases identical to TRBD1. Germline V gene sequence: CDR1 SGHVS, CDR2 FQNEAQ. The junction had 1 base not matched to a gene; V was cut back by 3 bases and J by 0 bases. This CDR3 contains 16 residues. Written as DNA, the CDR3 is TGTGCCAGCAGCTTCCAGGGGGCCTCTGGGGCCAACGTCCTGACTTTC. This sequence encodes CASSFQGASGANVLTF.

This chain joins TRBV27 and TRBJ2-7; D is uncertain. CDR1 is MNHEY, CDR2 SMNVEV, per germline (reference sequence). Trimming pared 6 bases from V and 0 bases from J, leaving 9 bases between. The CDR3 covers 13 residues. The CDR3: CASRGDSSYEQYF. The CDR3 bases are TGTGCCAGCAGAGGAGATAGCTCCTACGAGCAGTACTTC.

V is TRBV4-1 and J is TRBJ2-7, with D possibly TRBD2 on 6 matching bases. CDR1 is MGHRA, CDR2 YSYEKL, per germline. The length of the CDR3 is 15 residues. The V end was cut by 0 bases, the J end by 4 bases, with 13 bases between. CDR3 amino acids: CASSQDPGLIYEQYF. In DNA, the CDR3 is TGCGCCAGCAGCCAAGATCCGGGACTCATATACGAGCAGTACTTC.

This chain uses TRBV27 with TRBJ2-5; TRBD1 matches at 7 bases. Germline lookup yields CDR1 MNHEY and CDR2 SMNVEV (reference sequence). The ends lost 5 bases at V and 4 bases at J; junction bases unmatched: 10. The CDR3 has 15 residues. CDR3 DNA: TGTGCCAGCAGTCCACACAGGGGCGTGGTAGAGACCCAGTACTTC. Translated, it gives CASSPHRGVVETQYF.

V is TRBV2 and J is TRBJ1-2; 8 nucleotides align to TRBD1. This CDR3 is 19 amino acids long. Trimming cost V 1 base and J 1 base; bases outside gene matches: 14. CDR1 and CDR2 from the germline V gene are SNHLY and FYNNEI. The CDR3 DNA sequence: TGTGCCAGCAGTGAAGAGGGGTATCCCGGACAGGGTAATAACTATGGCTACACCTTC. Residues: CASSEEGYPGQGNNYGYTF.

This chain links TRBV28 with TRBJ1-2; 9 bases line up with TRBD1. Germline CDR1 reads MDHEN; CDR2 reads SYDVKM. J lost 3 bases, V lost 10 bases, and 15 bases had no gene match. The CDR3 is 16 residues long. The CDR3 DNA is TGTGCCACCAATTCTAGGGGACAGGGTGCCTACTATGGCTACACCTTC. Translated: CATNSRGQGAYYGYTF.

DNA for the CDR3: TGTGCCAGCAGCCAAACAAATAACAGGAACACTGAAGCTTTCTTT. Translation gives CASSQTNNRNTEAFF. The chain links TRBV6-6 to TRBJ1-1; D not resolved. V lost 6 bases and J 1 base, leaving 15 bases between the germline ends. There are 15 residues in the CDR3. Per germline, CDR1 MNHNY and CDR2 SVGAGI (reference sequence).

This chain connects TRBV6-5 to TRBJ2-7, with 8 positions matching TRBD1. Germline V gene data show CDR1 as MNHEY and CDR2 as SVGAGI. The CDR3 length is 12 residues. V lost 8 bases, J lost 6 bases, and 6 bases stayed unmatched. The CDR3 loop is CASYQQGGEQYF. CDR3 bases: TGTGCCAGCTATCAACAGGGGGGCGAGCAGTACTTC.

The V and J genes are TRBV28 and TRBJ1-2; 7 nucleotides match TRBD1. Unmatched junction bases numbered 11, after V lost 4 bases and J lost 6 bases. The CDR3 spans 15 residues. Germline V lookup: CDR1 MDHEN, CDR2 SYDVKM. The CDR3 loop is CASSSGGERTDGYTF. The CDR3 DNA is TGTGCCAGCAGTTCAGGGGGTGAGAGAACTGATGGCTACACCTTC.

V gene TRBV5-1 combines with J gene TRBJ2-3, with D possibly matching TRBD1 (5 bases). Germline values: CDR1 SGHRS, CDR2 YFSETQ. This CDR3 contains 16 residues. Trimming took 3 bases from V and 0 from J, leaving 14 bases between them. CDR3 protein: CASSSQGGLSTDTQYF. In DNA, the CDR3 is TGCGCCAGCAGCTCTCAGGGTGGGCTAAGCACAGATACGCAGTATTTT.

The V gene is TRBV28, the J gene TRBJ2-7; no firm D call. The V end was cut by 2 bases, the J end by 3 bases, with 17 bases between. Germline CDR1 is MDHEN and CDR2 is SYDVKM. The CDR3 totals 16 residues. CDR3 sequence (DNA): TGTGCCAGCAGTTTAATTAGTACTTCCAGGAACTACGAGCAGTACTTC. Amino acid sequence: CASSLISTSRNYEQYF. Based on the CDR3 plus reference TRBV28 and TRBJ2-7, the full variable domain is DVKVTQSSRYLVKRTGEKVFLECVQDMDHENMFWYRQDPGLGLRLIYFSYDVKMKEKGDIPEGYSVSREKKERFSLILESASTNQTSMYLCASSLISTSRNYEQYFGPGTRLTVT.

The rearrangement uses TRBV12-5 and TRBJ2-3; 7 bases line up with TRBD2. Germline loops: CDR1 LGHNT, CDR2 FRNRAP. The CDR3 is 13 residues long. V was pared by 9 bases and J by 3 bases, with 6 bases of the junction left unmatched. DNA for the CDR3: TGTGCTAGCGGGGGGATAGGAACAGATACGCAGTATTTT. Protein: CASGGIGTDTQYF.

The V and J genes are TRBV18 and TRBJ1-1, with a possible D match to TRBD1 (6 bases). CDR3 length: 14 residues. V lost 5 bases and J 0 bases, leaving 10 bases between the germline ends. Germline values: CDR1 KGHSH, CDR2 LQKENI. As DNA, the CDR3 is TGTGCCAGCTCAGCCGACAGGATGAACACTGAAGCTTTCTTT. It is translated as CASSADRMNTEAFF.